This T cell receptor (beta chain) was observed in a study of shared clonotypes between healthy human individuals. CD45RO-negative, CCR7-selected cells formed the naive CD8 fraction, which excluded terminally differentiated effector memory CD45RA+ cells. The CDR3 length is 11 residues. CDR1 and CDR2 from the germline V gene are SGHVS and FNYEAQ. V lost 5 bases, J lost 14 bases, and 5 bases stayed unmatched. Turning to this clone: The antigen is undetermined.

Authors' data handling: Filtering differed, since immunoSEQ gave only junction sequences and no quality scores. The assay was immunoSEQ multiplex PCR, and TCRdb's table has in-frame clones only and misses some. V and J calls plus clone size are reproduced from that table; the DNA served to infer D and trimming. The data contain over 2 million clones, around 96% of them singletons. Overall study findings and caveats: Richness estimates generally favored naive over memory subsets. Clonotype sharing across donors was expected to vary with sequencing depth.

Sequencing was done on a sample of naive CD8+ T cells sorted from blood. J is TRBJ2-1 and V is TRBV7-6, with 8 bases aligning to TRBD2. The sequence was collected from a man between 18 and 29 years old in good health. This CDR3 reads CASSLGLEKFF. CDR3 coding DNA: TGTGCCAGCAGCCTGGGACTAGAAAAGTTCTTC.